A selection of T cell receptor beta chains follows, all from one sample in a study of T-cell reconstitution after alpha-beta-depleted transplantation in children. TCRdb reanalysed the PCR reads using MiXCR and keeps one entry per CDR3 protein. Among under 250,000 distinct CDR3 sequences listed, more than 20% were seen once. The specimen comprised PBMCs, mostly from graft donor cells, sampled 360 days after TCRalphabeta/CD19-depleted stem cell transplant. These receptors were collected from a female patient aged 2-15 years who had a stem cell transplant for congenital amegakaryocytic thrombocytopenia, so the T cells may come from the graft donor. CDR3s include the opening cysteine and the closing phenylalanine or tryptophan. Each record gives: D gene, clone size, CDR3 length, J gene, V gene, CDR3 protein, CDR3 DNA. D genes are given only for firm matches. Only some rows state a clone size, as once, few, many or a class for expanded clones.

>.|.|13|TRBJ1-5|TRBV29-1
CSVQQGPGQPQHF
TGCAGCGTCCAACAGGGACCGGGTCAGCCCCAGCATTTT
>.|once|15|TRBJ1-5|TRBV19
CASSINIWGNQPQHF
TGTGCCAGTAGTATAAACATATGGGGCAATCAGCCCCAGCATTTT
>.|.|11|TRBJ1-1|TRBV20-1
CSARKGGEAFF
TGCAGTGCTAGGAAGGGAGGTGAAGCTTTCTTT
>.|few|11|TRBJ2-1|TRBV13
CASSKPHEQFF
TGTGCCAGCAGCAAACCACATGAGCAGTTCTTC
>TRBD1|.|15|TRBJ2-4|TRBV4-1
CASSLTGGNQNIQYF
TGCGCCAGCAGTCTTACAGGGGGCAATCAAAACATTCAGTACTTC
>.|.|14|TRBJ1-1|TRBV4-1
CASSDFLMNTEAFF
TGCGCCAGCAGCGATTTCCTTATGAACACTGAAGCTTTCTTT
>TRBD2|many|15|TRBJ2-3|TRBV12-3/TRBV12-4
CASTGTSGGADTQYF
TGTGCCAGCACCGGGACTAGCGGGGGGGCAGATACGCAGTATTTT
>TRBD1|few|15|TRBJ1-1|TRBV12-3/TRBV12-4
CASSLEQGLTTEAFF
TGTGCCAGCAGCCTTGAACAGGGGCTCACCACTGAAGCTTTCTTT
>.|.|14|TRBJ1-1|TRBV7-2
CASSLMGVKTEAFF
TGTGCCAGCAGCTTAATGGGGGTTAAGACTGAAGCTTTCTTT
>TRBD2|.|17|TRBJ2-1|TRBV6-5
CASSYAQLAGSYNEQFF
TGTGCCAGCAGTTACGCCCAACTAGCGGGAAGCTACAATGAGCAGTTCTTC
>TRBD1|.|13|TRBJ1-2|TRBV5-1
CASSLTGEDGYTF
TGCGCCAGCAGCCTGACAGGGGAGGATGGCTACACCTTC
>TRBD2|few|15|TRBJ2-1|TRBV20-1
CSAFGWTSFDNEQFF
TGCAGTGCTTTCGGATGGACTAGCTTCGACAATGAGCAGTTCTTC
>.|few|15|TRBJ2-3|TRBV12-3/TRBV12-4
CASSPPWVSTDTQYF
TGTGCCAGCAGCCCCCCATGGGTTAGCACAGATACGCAGTATTTT
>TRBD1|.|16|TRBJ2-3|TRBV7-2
CASSFNRDRGLDTQYF
TGTGCCAGCAGCTTCAATCGGGACAGGGGTTTAGATACGCAGTATTTT
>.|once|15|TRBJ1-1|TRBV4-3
CASSPLQREHTEAFF
TGCGCCAGCAGCCCGCTCCAGAGAGAACACACTGAAGCTTTCTTT
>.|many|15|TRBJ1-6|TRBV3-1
CASSKRLGGNSPLHF
TGTGCCAGCAGCAAAAGACTCGGTGGCAATTCACCCCTCCACTTT